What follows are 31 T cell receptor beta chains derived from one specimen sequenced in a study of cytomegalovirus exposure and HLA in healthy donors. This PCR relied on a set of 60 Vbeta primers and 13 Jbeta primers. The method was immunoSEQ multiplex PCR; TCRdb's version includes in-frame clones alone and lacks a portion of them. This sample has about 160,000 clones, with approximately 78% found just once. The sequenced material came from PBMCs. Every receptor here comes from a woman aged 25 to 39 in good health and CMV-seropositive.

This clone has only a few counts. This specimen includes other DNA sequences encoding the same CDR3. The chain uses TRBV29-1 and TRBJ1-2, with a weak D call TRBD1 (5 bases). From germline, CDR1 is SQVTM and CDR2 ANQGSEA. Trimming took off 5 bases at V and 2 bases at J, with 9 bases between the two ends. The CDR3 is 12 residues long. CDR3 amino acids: CSVNKGNYGYTF. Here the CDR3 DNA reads TGCAGCGTTAATAAGGGGAACTATGGCTACACCTTC.

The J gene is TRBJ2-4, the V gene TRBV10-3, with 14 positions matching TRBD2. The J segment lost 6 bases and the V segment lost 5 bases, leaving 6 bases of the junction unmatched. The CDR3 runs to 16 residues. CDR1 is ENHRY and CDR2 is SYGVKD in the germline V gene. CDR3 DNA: TGTGCCATCAGTAAAGGGACTAGCGGGGGATCAAACATTCAGTACTTC. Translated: CAISKGTSGGSNIQYF.

This CDR3 reads CASSQDWHTDTQYF. CDR3 DNA sequence: TGCGCCAGCAGCCAAGATTGGCATACAGATACGCAGTATTTT. The rearrangement links TRBV4-1 to TRBJ2-3; D is undetermined. V lost 0 bases and J 3 bases, leaving 7 bases between the germline ends. Germline lookup yields CDR1 MGHRA and CDR2 YSYEKL. This CDR3 is 14 amino acids long.

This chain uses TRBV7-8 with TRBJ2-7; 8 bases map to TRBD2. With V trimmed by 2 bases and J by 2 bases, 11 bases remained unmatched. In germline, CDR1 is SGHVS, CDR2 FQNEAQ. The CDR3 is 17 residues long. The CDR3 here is CASSLSVRGAFPYEQYF. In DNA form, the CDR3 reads TGTGCCAGCAGCTTATCCGTGCGGGGGGCGTTTCCCTACGAGCAGTACTTC.

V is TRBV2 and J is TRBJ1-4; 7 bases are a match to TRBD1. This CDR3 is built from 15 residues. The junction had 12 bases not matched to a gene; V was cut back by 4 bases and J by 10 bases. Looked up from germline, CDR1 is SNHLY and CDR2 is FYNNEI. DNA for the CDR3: TGTGCCAGCAGTGCGCGACAGGGAAGGGTAGTAAAACTGTTTTTT. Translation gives CASSARQGRVVKLFF.

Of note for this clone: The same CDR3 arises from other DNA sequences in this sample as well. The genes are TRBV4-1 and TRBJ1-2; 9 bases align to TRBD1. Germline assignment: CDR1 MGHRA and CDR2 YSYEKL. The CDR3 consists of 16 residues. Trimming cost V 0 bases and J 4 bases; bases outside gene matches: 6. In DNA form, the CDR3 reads TGCGCCAGCAGCCAAGAAGTCCGGGACAGGGCCTATGGCTACACCTTC. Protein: CASSQEVRDRAYGYTF.

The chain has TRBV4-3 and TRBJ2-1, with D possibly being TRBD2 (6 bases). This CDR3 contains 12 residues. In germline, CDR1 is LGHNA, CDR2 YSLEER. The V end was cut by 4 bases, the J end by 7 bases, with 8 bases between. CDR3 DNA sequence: TGCGCCAGCAGCCTTAGCGGAAATGAGCAGTTCTTC. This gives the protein CASSLSGNEQFF.

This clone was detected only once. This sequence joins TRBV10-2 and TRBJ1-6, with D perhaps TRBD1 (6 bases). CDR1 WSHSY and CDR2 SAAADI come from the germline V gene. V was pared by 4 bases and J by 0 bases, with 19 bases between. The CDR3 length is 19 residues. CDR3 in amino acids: CASSVGQGPFSSYNSPLHF. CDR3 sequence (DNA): TGCGCCAGCAGTGTGGGACAAGGTCCGTTCTCCTCCTATAATTCACCCCTCCACTTT.

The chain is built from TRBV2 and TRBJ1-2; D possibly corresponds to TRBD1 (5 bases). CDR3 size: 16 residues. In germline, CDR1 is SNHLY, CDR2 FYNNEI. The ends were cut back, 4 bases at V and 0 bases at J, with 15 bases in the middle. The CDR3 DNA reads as TGTGCCAGCAGTGGCCTCGGGGGATCAGCTAACTATGGCTACACCTTC. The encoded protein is CASSGLGGSANYGYTF.

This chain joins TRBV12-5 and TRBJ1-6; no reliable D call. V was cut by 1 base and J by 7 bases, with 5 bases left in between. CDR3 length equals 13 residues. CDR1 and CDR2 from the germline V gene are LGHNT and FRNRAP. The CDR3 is CASGLDLNSPLHF. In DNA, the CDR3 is TGTGCTAGTGGTTTGGATTTAAATTCACCCCTCCACTTT.

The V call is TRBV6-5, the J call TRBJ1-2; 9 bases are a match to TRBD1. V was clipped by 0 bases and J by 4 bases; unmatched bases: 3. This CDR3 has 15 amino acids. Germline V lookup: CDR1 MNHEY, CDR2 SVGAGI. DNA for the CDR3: TGTGCCAGCAGTTACTCGAAGACAGGGGGCTATGGCTACACCTTC. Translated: CASSYSKTGGYGYTF.

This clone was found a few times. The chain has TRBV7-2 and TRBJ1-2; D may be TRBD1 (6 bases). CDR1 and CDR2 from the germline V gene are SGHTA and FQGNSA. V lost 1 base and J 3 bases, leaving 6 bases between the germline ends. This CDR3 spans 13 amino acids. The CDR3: CASSLGQDYGYTF. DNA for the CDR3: TGTGCCAGCAGCTTAGGACAGGACTATGGCTACACCTTC.

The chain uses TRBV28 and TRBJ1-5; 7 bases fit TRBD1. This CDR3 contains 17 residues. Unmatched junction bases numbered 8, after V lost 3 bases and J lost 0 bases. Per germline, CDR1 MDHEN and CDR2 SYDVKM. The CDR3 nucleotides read TGTGCCAGCAGTTTGTGGTCGGGACAGCCTAGCAATCAGCCCCAGCATTTT. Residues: CASSLWSGQPSNQPQHF.

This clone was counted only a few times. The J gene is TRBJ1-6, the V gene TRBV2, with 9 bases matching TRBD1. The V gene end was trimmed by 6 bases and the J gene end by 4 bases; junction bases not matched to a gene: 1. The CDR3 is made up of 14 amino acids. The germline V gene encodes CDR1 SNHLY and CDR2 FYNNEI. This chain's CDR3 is CASRGQGYNSPLHF. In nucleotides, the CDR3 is TGTGCCAGCAGGGGACAGGGATATAATTCACCCCTCCACTTT.

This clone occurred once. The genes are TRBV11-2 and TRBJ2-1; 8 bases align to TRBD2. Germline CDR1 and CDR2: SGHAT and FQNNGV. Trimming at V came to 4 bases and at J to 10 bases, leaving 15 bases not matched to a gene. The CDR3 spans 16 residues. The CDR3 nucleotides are TGTGCCAGCAGCTCCCCCGGGGGGGGGCCGGCAAGGGAGCAGTTCTTC. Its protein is CASSSPGGGPAREQFF.

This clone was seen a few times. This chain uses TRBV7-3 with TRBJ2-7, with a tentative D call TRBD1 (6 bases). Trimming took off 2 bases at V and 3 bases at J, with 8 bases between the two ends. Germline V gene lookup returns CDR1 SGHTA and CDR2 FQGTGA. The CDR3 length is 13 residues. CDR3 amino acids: CASSLSTGYEQYF. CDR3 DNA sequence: TGTGCCAGCAGCTTATCGACAGGCTACGAGCAGTACTTC.

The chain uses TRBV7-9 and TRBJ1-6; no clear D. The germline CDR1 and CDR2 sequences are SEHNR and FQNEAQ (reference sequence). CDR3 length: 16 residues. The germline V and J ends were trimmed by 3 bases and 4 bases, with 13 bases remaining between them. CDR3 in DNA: TGTGCCAGCAGCTTTTTAGGGAGGCAGTATAATTCACCCCTCCACTTT. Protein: CASSFLGRQYNSPLHF. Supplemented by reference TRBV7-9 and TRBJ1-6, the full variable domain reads DTGVSQNPRHKITKRGQNVTFRCDPISEHNRLYWYRQTLGQGPEFLTYFQNEAQLEKSRLLSDRFSAERPKGSFSTLEIQRTEQGDSAMYLCASSFLGRQYNSPLHFGNGTRLTVT.

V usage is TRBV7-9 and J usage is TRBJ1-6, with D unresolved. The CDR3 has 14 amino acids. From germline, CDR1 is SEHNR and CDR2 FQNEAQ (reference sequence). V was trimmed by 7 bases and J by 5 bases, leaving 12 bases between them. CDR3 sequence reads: CASTLTANNSPLHF. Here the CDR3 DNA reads TGTGCCAGCACCCTTACAGCTAATAATTCACCCCTCCACTTT.

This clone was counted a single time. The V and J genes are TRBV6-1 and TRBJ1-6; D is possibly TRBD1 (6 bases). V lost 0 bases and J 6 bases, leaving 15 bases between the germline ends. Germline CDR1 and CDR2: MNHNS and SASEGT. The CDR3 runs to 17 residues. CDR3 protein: CASSEAGRQALNSPLHF. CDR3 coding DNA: TGTGCCAGCAGTGAAGCAGGGCGACAGGCCCTTAATTCACCCCTCCACTTT.

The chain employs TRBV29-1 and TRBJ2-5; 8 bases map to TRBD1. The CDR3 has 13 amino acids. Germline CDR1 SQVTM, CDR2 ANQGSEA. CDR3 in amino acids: CSADRVGGETQYF. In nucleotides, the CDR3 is TGCAGTGCGGACAGGGTCGGGGGAGAGACCCAGTACTTC.

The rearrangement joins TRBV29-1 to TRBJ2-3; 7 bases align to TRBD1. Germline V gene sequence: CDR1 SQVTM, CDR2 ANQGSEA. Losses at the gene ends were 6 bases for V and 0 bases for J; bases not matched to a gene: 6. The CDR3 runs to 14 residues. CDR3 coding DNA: TGCAGCGTCATAACAGGGGCAAGCACAGATACGCAGTATTTT. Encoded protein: CSVITGASTDTQYF.

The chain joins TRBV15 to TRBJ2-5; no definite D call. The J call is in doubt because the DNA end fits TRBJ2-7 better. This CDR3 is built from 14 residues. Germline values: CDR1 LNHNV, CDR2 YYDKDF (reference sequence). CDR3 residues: CATSRAYESYEQYF. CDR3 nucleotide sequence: TGTGCCACCAGCAGAGCCTACGAAAGTTACGAGCAGTACTTC.

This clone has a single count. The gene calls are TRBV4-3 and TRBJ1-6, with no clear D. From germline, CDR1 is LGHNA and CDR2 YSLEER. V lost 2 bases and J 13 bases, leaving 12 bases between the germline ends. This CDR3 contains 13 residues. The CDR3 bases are TGCGCCAGCAGCCAAAGAGGAAAAGAGCCCCTCCACTTT. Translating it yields CASSQRGKEPLHF.

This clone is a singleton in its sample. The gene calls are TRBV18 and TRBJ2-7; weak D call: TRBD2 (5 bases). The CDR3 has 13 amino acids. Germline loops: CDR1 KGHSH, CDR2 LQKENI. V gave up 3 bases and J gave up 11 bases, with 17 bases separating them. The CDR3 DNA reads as TGTGCCAGCTCACCCGATTTCGTCGGGAATAAGTACTTC. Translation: CASSPDFVGNKYF.

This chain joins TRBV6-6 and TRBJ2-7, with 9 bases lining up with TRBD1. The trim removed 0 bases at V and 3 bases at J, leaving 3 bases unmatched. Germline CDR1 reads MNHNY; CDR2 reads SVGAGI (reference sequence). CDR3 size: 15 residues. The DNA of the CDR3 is TGTGCCAGCAGTTACTCGTGGACAGGGGACTACGAGCAGTACTTC. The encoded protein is CASSYSWTGDYEQYF.

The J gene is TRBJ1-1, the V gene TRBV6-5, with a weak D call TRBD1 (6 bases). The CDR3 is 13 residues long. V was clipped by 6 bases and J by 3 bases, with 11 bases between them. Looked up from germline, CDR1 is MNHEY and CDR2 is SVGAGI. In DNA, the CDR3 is TGTGCCAGCAGAGGGGCAGGGGACACTGAAGCTTTCTTT. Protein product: CASRGAGDTEAFF.

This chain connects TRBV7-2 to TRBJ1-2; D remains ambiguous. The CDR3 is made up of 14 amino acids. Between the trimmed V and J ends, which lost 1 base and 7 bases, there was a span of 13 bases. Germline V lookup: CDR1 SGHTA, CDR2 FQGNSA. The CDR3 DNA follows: TGTGCCAGCAGCTTAGGCGGGAGTTTAGGTGGCTACACCTTC. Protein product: CASSLGGSLGGYTF.

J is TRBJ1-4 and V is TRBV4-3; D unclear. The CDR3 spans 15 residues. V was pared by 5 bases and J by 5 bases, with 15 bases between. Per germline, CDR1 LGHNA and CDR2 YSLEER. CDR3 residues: CASSKWHDTNEKLFF. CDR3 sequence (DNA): TGCGCCAGCAGCAAATGGCACGATACAAATGAAAAACTGTTTTTT.

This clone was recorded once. CDR3 bases: TGCGCCAGCAGAGAGGGCATGAACACTGAAGCTTTCTTT. Translated: CASREGMNTEAFF. The V and J genes are TRBV5-1 and TRBJ1-1; D uncertain. This CDR3 region has 13 residues. V was clipped by 5 bases and J by 0 bases, with 8 bases between them. Germline CDR1 SGHRS, CDR2 YFSETQ. Drawing the rest from reference TRBV5-1 and TRBJ1-1, the complete variable domain is KAGVTQTPRYLIKTRGQQVTLSCSPISGHRSVSWYQQTPGQGLQFLFEYFSETQRNKGNFPGRFSGRQFSNSRSEMNVSTLELGDSALYLCASREGMNTEAFFGQGTRLTVV.

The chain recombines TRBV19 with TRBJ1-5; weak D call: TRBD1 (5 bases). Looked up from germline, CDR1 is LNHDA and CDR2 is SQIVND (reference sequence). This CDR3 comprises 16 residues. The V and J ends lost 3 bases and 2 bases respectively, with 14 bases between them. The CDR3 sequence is CASSIVAGGRNQPQHF. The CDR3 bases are TGTGCCAGTAGTATCGTTGCCGGGGGTCGCAATCAGCCCCAGCATTTT.

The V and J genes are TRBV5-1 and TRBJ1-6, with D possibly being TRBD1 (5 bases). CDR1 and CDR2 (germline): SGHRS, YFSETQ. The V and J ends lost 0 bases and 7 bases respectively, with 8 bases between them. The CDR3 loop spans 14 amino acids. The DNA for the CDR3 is TGCGCCAGCAGCTTGGGACAGACCAATTCACCCCTCCACTTT. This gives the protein CASSLGQTNSPLHF.